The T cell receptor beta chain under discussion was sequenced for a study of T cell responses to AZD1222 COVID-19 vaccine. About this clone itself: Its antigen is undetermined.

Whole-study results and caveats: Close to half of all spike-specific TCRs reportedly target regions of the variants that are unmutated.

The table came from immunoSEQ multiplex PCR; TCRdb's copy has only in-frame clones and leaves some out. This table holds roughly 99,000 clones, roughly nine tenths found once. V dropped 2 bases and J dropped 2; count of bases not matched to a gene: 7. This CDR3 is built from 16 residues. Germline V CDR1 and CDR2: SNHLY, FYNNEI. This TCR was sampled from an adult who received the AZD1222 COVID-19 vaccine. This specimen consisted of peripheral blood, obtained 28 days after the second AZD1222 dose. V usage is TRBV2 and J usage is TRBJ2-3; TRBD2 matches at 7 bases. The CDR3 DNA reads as TGTGCCAGCAGTGAATCCCAGCGGGGAATCACAGATACGCAGTATTTT. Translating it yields CASSESQRGITDTQYF.